Given below is one TCR beta chain in context. Its antigen is currently unknown. With V trimmed by 2 bases and J by 8 bases, 8 bases remained unmatched. CDR3 length equals 13 residues. Germline CDR1 and CDR2: SQVTM and ANQGSEA. Lymphocytes from graft epithelium and lamina propria were isolated. The source of the sample is a study of graft-versus-host responses after intestinal transplantation. Study-wide context: Every recipient had anti-thymocyte globulin induction and two to four years of tacrolimus plus steroids.

The study, taken as a whole, reports: GvH clones were identified in recipient marrow, with some first appearing in ileum or blood. Elevated graft-versus-host to host-versus-graft clonal ratios in allografts were recorded for patients with graft-donor T cell macrochimerism. The highest levels of circulating GvH clones went along with early declines in HvG clones after transplant.

Only in-frame clones appear in the TCRdb table, and some are missing; sequencing was by immunoSEQ multiplex PCR. The sample holds 15,000 to 20,000 clones, roughly 80% seen once. The origin of this receptor is a human patient who received an intestinal transplant, so some T cells may come from the graft donor. The starting material was ileum tissue, obtained around 580 days after intestinal transplantation. The chain is built from TRBV29-1 and TRBJ1-2, with TRBD1 matching over 7 bases. The CDR3 DNA follows: TGCAGCGTTGAAATCGCAGGGGGATCCGGCTACACCTTC. Amino acid sequence: CSVEIAGGSGYTF.